Listed here are 2 T cell receptor beta chains from one sample, sequenced in a study of identical twins. One entry per CDR3 protein, called by TCRdb with MiXCR from the 5' RACE reads. The table has 250,000 or so distinct CDR3 sequences, roughly 7.5% seen once. The same sample was also used in a study of yellow fever vaccine responses in identical twins.

Source material: CD8+ T cells sorted from blood. The receptors stem from a young woman in good health.

This clonotype was counted ten times or more. The chain joins TRBV9 to TRBJ2-1, with D maybe TRBD2 (6 bases). CDR3 length: 14 residues. V was pared by 3 bases and J by 9 bases, with 16 bases between. CDR1 is SGDLS, CDR2 YYNGEE, per germline. This chain's CDR3 is CASSAGVSEGEQFF. DNA for the CDR3: TGTGCCAGCAGCGCGGGGGTTTCGGAGGGTGAGCAGTTCTTC.

The chain is built from TRBV25-1 and TRBJ1-4; D uncertain. Germline V lookup: CDR1 MGHDK, CDR2 SYGVNS. The length of the CDR3 is 15 residues. With 3 bases removed from V and 8 bases from J, the gap between germline ends came to 16 bases. Written as DNA, the CDR3 is TGTGCCAGCAGTGACTTGATTACTCCGGGGGAAAAACTGTTTTTT. As protein: CASSDLITPGEKLFF. The full variable domain, its missing parts supplied by reference TRBV25-1 and TRBJ1-4, is EADIYQTPRYLVIGTGKKITLECSQTMGHDKMYWYQQDPGMELHLIHYSYGVNSTEKGDLSSESTVSRIRTEHFPLTLESARPSHTSQYLCASSDLITPGEKLFFGSGTQLSVL.